This T cell receptor (beta chain) was profiled in a study of blood T cell repertoires in COVID-19. The data were produced by immunoSEQ multiplex PCR, yet TCRdb's version contains in-frame clones alone and is incomplete. The sample consists of some 19,000 clones, almost 85% of them appearing once. The sequencing input was peripheral blood. The receptor's source is a man older than 75 with acute or convalescent COVID-19.

The CDR3 protein is CAWTLGGAGEKLFF. The CDR3 region has the DNA TGTGCCTGGACCCTGGGGGGGGCGGGAGAAAAACTGTTTTTT. The chain is built from TRBV30 and TRBJ1-4; possibly TRBD1 for D (6 bases). Trimming took off 4 bases at V and 8 bases at J, with 17 bases between the two ends. Germline assignment: CDR1 GTSNPN and CDR2 SVGIG (reference sequence). The CDR3 sequence is 14 residues long.